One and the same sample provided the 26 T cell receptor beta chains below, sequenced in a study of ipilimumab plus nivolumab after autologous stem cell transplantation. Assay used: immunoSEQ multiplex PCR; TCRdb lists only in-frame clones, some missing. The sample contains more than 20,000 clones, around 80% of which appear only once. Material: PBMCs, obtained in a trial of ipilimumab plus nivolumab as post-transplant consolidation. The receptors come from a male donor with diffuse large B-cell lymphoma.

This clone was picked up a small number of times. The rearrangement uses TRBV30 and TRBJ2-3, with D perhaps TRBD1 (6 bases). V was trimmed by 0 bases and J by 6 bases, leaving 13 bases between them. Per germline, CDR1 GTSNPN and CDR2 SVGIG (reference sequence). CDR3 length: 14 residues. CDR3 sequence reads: CAWSVLKGGDTQYF. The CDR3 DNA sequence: TGTGCCTGGAGTGTACTTAAAGGGGGTGATACGCAGTATTTT. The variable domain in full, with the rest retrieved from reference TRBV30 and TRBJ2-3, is SQTIHQWPATLVQPVGSPLSLECTVEGTSNPNLYWYRQAAGRGLQLLFYSVGIGQISSEVPQNLSASRPQDRQFILSSKKLLLSDSGFYLCAWSVLKGGDTQYFGPGTRLTVL.

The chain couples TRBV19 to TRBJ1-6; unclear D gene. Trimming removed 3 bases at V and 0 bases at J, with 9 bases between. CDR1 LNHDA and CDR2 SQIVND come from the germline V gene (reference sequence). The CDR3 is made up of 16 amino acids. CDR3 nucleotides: TGTGCCAGTAGTATCCGAGCCAACTCCTATAATTCACCCCTCCACTTT. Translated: CASSIRANSYNSPLHF.

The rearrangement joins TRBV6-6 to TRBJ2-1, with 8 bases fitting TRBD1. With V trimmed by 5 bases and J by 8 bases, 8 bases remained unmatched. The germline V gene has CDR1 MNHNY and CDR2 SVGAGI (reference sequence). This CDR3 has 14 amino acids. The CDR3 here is CASSTRTGTDEQFF. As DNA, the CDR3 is TGTGCCAGCAGTACCAGGACAGGGACAGATGAGCAGTTCTTC.

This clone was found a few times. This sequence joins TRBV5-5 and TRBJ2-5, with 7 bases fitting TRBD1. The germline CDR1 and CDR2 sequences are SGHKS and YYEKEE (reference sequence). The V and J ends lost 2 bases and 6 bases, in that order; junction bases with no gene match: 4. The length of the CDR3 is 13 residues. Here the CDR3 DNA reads TGTGCCAGCAGCTTCGAGGGGGCGAAGACCCAGTACTTC. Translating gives CASSFEGAKTQYF.

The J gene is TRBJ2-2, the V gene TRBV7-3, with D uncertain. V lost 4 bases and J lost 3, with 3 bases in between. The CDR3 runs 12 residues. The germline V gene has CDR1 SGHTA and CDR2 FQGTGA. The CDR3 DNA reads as TGTGCCAGCAGCTCCTACACCGGGGAGCTGTTTTTT. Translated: CASSSYTGELFF.

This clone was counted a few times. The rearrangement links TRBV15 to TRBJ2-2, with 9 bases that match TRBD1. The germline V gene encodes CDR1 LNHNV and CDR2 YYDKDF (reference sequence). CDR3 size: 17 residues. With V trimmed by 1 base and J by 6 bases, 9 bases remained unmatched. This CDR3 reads CATSRGQGDRYAGELFF. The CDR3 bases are TGTGCCACCAGCAGAGGACAGGGGGATCGGTATGCCGGGGAGCTGTTTTTT.

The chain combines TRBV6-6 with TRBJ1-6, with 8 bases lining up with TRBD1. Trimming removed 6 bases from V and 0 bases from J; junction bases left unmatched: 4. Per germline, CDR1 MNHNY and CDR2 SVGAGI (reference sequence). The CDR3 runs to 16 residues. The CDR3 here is CASSRTGSSYNSPLHF. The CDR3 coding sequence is TGTGCCAGCAGCCGGACAGGGAGCTCCTATAATTCACCCCTCCACTTT.

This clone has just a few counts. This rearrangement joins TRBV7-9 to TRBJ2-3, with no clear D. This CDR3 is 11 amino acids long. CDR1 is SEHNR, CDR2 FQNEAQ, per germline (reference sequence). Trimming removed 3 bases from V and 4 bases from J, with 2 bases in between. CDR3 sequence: CASSFADTQYF. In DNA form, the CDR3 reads TGTGCCAGCAGCTTCGCAGATACGCAGTATTTT.

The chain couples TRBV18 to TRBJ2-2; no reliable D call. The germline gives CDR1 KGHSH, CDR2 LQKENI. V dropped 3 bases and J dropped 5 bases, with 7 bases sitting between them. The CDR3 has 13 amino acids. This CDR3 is CASSPPSTGELFF. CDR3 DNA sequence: TGTGCCAGCTCACCCCCGAGTACCGGGGAGCTGTTTTTT.

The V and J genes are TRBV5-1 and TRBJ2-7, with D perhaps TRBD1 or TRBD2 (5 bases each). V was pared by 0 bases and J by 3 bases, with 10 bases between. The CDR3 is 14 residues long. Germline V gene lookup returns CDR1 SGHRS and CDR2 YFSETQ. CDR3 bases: TGCGCCAGCAGCTTGGGGGACCCTCGCTACGAGCAGTACTTC. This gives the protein CASSLGDPRYEQYF.

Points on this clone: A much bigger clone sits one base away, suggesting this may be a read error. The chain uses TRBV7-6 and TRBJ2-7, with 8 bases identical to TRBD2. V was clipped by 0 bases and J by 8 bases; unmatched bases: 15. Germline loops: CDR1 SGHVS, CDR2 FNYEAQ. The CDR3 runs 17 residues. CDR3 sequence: CASSLAAGLEGVSKQYF. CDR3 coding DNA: TGTGCCAGCAGCTTAGCGGCGGGACTAGAGGGCGTCAGCAAGCAGTACTTC. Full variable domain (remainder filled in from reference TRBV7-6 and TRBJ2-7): GAGVSQSPRYKVTKRGQDVALRCDPISGHVSLYWYRQALGQGPEFLTYFNYEAQQDKSGLPNDRFSAERPEGSISTLTIQRTEQRDSAMYRCASSLAAGLEGVSKQYFGPGTRLTVT.

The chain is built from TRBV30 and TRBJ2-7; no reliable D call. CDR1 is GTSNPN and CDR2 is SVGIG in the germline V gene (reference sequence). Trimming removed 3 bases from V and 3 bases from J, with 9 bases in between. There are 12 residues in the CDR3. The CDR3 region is CAWSNGHYEQYF. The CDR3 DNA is TGTGCCTGGAGCAACGGTCACTACGAGCAGTACTTC.

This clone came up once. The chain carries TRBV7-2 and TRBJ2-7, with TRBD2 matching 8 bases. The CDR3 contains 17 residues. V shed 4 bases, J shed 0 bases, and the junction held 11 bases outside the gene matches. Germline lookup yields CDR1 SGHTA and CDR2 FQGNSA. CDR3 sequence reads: CASSYSGGLAPSYEQYF. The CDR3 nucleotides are TGTGCCAGCAGCTATAGCGGTGGACTAGCTCCCTCCTACGAGCAGTACTTC.

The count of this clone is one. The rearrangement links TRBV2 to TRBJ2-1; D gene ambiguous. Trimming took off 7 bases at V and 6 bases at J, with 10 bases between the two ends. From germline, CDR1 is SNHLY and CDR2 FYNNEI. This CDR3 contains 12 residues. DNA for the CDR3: TGTGCCAGCAAGGCGAGCGTCAATGAGCAGTTCTTC. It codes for CASKASVNEQFF.

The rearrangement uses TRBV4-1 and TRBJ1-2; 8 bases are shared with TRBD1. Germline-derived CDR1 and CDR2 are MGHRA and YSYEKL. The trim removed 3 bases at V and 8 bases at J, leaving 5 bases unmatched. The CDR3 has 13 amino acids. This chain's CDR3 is CASSQQGAVGYTF. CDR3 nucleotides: TGCGCCAGCAGCCAGCAGGGGGCGGTGGGCTACACCTTC.

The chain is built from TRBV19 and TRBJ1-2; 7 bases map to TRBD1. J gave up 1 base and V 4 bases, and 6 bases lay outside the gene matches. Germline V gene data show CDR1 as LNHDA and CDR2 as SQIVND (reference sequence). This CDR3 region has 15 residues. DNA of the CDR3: TGTGCCAGTAGTAGGGGACAGACCCTTAACTATGGCTACACCTTC. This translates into CASSRGQTLNYGYTF.

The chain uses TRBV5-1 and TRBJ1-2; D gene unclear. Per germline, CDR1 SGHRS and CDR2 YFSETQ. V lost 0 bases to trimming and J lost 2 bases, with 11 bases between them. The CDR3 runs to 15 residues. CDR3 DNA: TGCGCCAGCAGCTTGGTGGAGGGATCAAACTATGGCTACACCTTC. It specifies CASSLVEGSNYGYTF.

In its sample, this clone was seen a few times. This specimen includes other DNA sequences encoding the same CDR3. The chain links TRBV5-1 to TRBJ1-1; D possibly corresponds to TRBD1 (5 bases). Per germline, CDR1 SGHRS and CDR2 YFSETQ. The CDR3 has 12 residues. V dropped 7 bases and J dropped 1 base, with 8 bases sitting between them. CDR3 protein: CASGRANTEAFF. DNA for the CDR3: TGCGCCAGCGGCAGGGCGAACACTGAAGCTTTCTTT.

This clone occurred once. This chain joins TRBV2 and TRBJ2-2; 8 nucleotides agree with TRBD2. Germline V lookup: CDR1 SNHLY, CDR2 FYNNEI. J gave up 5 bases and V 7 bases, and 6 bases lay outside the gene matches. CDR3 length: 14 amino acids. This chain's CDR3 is CASTSGSLTGELFF. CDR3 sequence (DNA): TGTGCCAGCACTAGCGGGTCCCTAACCGGGGAGCTGTTTTTT.

The chain's CDR3 is CASSLDGRSNQPQHF. In DNA form, the CDR3 reads TGTGCCAGCAGCTTAGACGGACGGAGCAATCAGCCCCAGCATTTT. V and J are TRBV7-9 and TRBJ1-5; D unresolved. Trimming stripped 1 base from V and 1 base from J, with 8 bases between. Germline V CDR1 and CDR2: SEHNR, FQNEAQ (reference sequence). The length of the CDR3 is 15 residues.

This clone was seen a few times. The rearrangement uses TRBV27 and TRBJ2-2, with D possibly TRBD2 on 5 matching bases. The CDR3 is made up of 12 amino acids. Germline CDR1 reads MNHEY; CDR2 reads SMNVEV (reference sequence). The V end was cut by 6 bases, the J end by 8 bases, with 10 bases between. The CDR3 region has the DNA TGTGCCAGCAGATCGGGATGGGGGGAGCTGTTTTTT. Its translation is CASRSGWGELFF.

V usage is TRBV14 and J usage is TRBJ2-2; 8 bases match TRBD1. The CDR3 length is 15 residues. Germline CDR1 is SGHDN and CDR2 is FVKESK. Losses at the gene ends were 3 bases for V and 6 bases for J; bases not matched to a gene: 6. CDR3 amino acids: CASSQVTGAAGELFF. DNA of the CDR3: TGTGCCAGCAGCCAGGTGACAGGGGCGGCCGGGGAGCTGTTTTTT.

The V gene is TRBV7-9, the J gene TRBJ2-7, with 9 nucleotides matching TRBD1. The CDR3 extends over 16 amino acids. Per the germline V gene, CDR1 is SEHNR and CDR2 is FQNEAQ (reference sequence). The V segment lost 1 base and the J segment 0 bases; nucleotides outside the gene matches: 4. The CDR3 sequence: CASSLVVTGGSYEQYF. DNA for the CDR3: TGTGCCAGCAGCTTAGTCGTGACAGGGGGCTCCTACGAGCAGTACTTC.

The CDR3 region has the DNA TGTGCCAGCAGCTTGGATCCGCCCTCTGGAAACACCATATATTTT. Translating it yields CASSLDPPSGNTIYF. This chain joins TRBV5-4 and TRBJ1-3; D remains unclear. Trimming took off 0 bases at V and 0 bases at J, with 7 bases between the two ends. The CDR3 extends over 15 amino acids. Germline loops: CDR1 SGHNT, CDR2 YYREEE (reference sequence).

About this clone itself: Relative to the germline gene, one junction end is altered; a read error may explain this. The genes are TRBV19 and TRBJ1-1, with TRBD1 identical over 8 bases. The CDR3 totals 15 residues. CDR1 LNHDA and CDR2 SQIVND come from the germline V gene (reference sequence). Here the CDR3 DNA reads TGTGCCAGTAGTATAGCTCGCCTGGACAGGGCTGCTTCAGTCTTT. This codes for CASSIARLDRAASVF.

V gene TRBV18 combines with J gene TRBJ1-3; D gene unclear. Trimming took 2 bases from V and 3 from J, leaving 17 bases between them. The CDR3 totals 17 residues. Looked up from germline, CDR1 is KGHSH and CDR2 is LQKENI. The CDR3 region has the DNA TGTGCCAGCTCACCAGAGCTGGGCGGGAGATATGGAAACACCATATATTTT. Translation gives CASSPELGGRYGNTIYF.